Listed below are T cell receptor beta chains from one sample, sequenced in a study of identical twins. Each CDR3 protein gets one entry after TCRdb re-called the 5' RACE reads with MiXCR. Among around 650,000 distinct CDR3 sequences listed, 7% to 7.5% were seen once. The same data also went into a second study, on yellow fever vaccine responses in identical twins.

Sequences were obtained from PBMCs. The receptors here all came from a woman in her late teens or twenties in good health. Each CDR3 is given with its conserved first and last residue. A D gene is named only where the DNA matches it firmly. Not every row has a clone size; where given, it reads once, few, many or a size class.

>many|-|TRBJ2-1|TRBV5-1
CASSRGGGSYNEQFF
TGCGCCAGCAGTCGGGGTGGCGGCTCCTACAATGAGCAGTTCTTC
>few|-|TRBJ2-1|TRBV5-1
CASSQTGGLYNEQFF
TGCGCCAGCAGCCAGACTGGGGGGCTCTACAATGAGCAGTTCTTC
>-|TRBD1|TRBJ2-4|TRBV4-1
CASSQEGTGVAIQYF
TGCGCCAGCAGCCAAGAGGGGACAGGGGTGGCCATTCAGTACTTC
>-|-|TRBJ2-1|TRBV7-2
CASSSLDGGARDNEQFF
TGTGCCAGCAGCTCTCTGGATGGGGGGGCCAGGGACAATGAGCAGTTCTTC
>many|-|TRBJ1-6|TRBV7-2
CASSLATVSSYNSPLHF
TGTGCCAGCAGCTTAGCGACAGTAAGCTCCTATAATTCACCCCTCCACTTT
>many|TRBD2|TRBJ2-7|TRBV7-9
CASSFGTKYEQYF
TGTGCCAGCAGCTTCGGGACTAAGTACGAGCAGTACTTC
>few|-|TRBJ2-1|TRBV19
CASSPWGAAYNEQFF
TGTGCCAGTAGTCCATGGGGGGCGGCCTACAATGAGCAGTTCTTC
>many|-|TRBJ1-2|TRBV7-9
CASSLGDGGPGYGYTF
TGTGCCAGCAGCTTAGGTGACGGCGGTCCCGGCTATGGCTACACCTTC
>few|TRBD2|TRBJ2-1|TRBV6-1
CASSTLAGDNEQFF
TGTGCCAGCAGTACCCTTGCGGGAGACAATGAGCAGTTCTTC
>few|-|TRBJ2-1|TRBV16
CASSQSVLNAWNEQFF
TGTGCCAGCAGCCAATCCGTACTAAACGCCTGGAATGAGCAGTTCTTC
>-|-|TRBJ1-4|TRBV20-1
CSATGYLGEKLFF
TGCAGCGCAACAGGGTACTTGGGTGAAAAACTGTTTTTT
>few|-|TRBJ1-1|TRBV6-5
CASSYNYHGYGGEAFF
TGTGCCAGCAGTTACAATTATCACGGCTACGGGGGTGAAGCTTTCTTT
>few|-|TRBJ2-1|TRBV6-5
CASSYSIRLLSGYYNEQFF
TGTGCCAGCAGTTACTCTATTCGACTCCTATCTGGGTACTACAATGAGCAGTTCTTC
>few|-|TRBJ2-5|TRBV5-1
CASSLGSRGSSQETQYF
TGCGCCAGCAGCTTGGGGTCCCGGGGTAGCAGCCAAGAGACCCAGTACTTC
>many|TRBD1|TRBJ1-2|TRBV5-1
CASSLGDREPDYGYTF
TGCGCCAGCAGCTTGGGTGACAGGGAGCCAGACTATGGCTACACCTTC
>-|-|TRBJ1-1|TRBV20-1
CSASPGREAFF
TGCAGTGCTAGCCCCGGCAGGGAAGCTTTCTTT
>few|-|TRBJ1-1|TRBV20-1
CSASAGMNTEAFF
TGCAGTGCTAGCGCAGGGATGAACACTGAAGCTTTCTTT
>few|TRBD1|TRBJ1-1|TRBV7-9
CASSAQGTTNTEAFF
TGTGCCAGCAGCGCACAGGGGACTACGAACACTGAAGCTTTCTTT
>many|-|TRBJ1-1|TRBV5-6
CASSLVARVNTEAFF
TGTGCCAGCAGCTTGGTGGCCAGGGTGAACACTGAAGCTTTCTTT
>few|-|TRBJ2-3|TRBV7-9
CASSRSGYGWPDTQYF
TGTGCCAGCAGCAGGAGCGGCTACGGTTGGCCAGATACGCAGTATTTT
>-|-|TRBJ2-3|TRBV20-1
CSVRGINTDTQYF
TGCAGTGTGAGAGGGATAAACACAGATACGCAGTATTTT
>many|-|TRBJ2-1|TRBV29-1
CSVEGRWSSYNEQFF
TGCAGCGTTGAAGGCAGATGGAGCTCCTACAATGAGCAGTTCTTC
>-|TRBD1|TRBJ1-4|TRBV7-9
CASSVRTGREEKLFF
TGTGCCAGCAGCGTGCGGACAGGGAGAGAGGAAAAACTGTTTTTT
>-|-|TRBJ2-6|TRBV3-1
CASSQDSSLPLYSGANVLTF
TGTGCCAGCAGCCAAGACTCAAGTTTACCCCTTTACTCTGGGGCCAACGTCCTGACTTTC
>-|-|TRBJ1-1|TRBV28
CASSLWRTNTEAFF
TGTGCCAGCAGTTTATGGCGGACGAACACTGAAGCTTTCTTT
>-|-|TRBJ2-7|TRBV10-1
CASSEEQFYEQYF
TGCGCCAGCAGTGAAGAACAGTTCTACGAGCAGTACTTC
>few|TRBD2|TRBJ2-3|TRBV6-1
CASGPSGRGSTDTQYF
TGTGCCAGCGGCCCTAGCGGGAGGGGTTCCACAGATACGCAGTATTTT
>many|TRBD2|TRBJ2-1|TRBV3-1
CASSRGGPDEQFF
TGTGCCAGCTCCCGGGGGGGGCCGGATGAGCAGTTCTTC
>many|TRBD1|TRBJ2-3|TRBV3-1
CASSPWGTGDTDTQYF
TGTGCCAGCAGCCCCTGGGGGACAGGGGACACAGATACGCAGTATTTT
>few|TRBD1|TRBJ1-1|TRBV29-1
CSVVTGGASMNTEAFF
TGCAGCGTTGTGACAGGGGGCGCTTCCATGAACACTGAAGCTTTCTTT
>few|-|TRBJ2-1|TRBV7-8
CASSKTAGEQFF
TGTGCCAGCAGCAAAACGGCGGGTGAGCAGTTCTTC
>-|-|TRBJ2-1|TRBV15
CATSTHNEQFF
TGTGCCACCAGCACCCACAATGAGCAGTTCTTC